This T cell receptor beta chain is from a study of Graves' ophthalmopathy and Graves' hyperthyroidism. Study-level findings and limits: This model predicted ophthalmopathy progression (sensitivity 60% to 71%, specificity about 72%). Detection in blood was also observed for most expanded thyroid clonotypes above 0.001 frequency.

Recruitment covered hyperthyroidism patients aged 18 to 65 whose new diagnosis was of under 2 months' duration. Germline CDR1 is LNHDA and CDR2 is SQIVND (reference sequence). The CDR3 runs 15 residues. V lost 9 bases to trimming and J lost 1 base; unmatched junction nucleotides: 6. Amplification targeted the TCR beta CDR3 regions, with RNA transcripts as the source material. A first-round RT-PCR used HTBI primers, followed by a second-round multiplex PCR. TCRdb recomputed calls from the multiplex PCR reads with MiXCR, one row per CDR3 protein. Of around 1,200,000 distinct CDR3 sequences listed, about 36% are singletons. This clonotype occurred many times. Its target is unknown.

The sequencing input was peripheral blood or thyroid tissue (not recorded which). This rearrangement joins TRBV19 to TRBJ2-5; 12 bases align to TRBD2. This clonotype was obtained from an adult man with Graves' hyperthyroidism. In DNA, the CDR3 is TGTGCCAGCAGACTAGCGGGGGCCCGCCAAGAGACCCAGTACTTC. Translation gives CASRLAGARQETQYF.